The text below deals with one T cell receptor (beta chain). Its target is not known. V lost 1 base and J 0 bases, leaving 8 bases between the germline ends. Germline V gives CDR1 SGDLS, CDR2 YYNGEE. The CDR3 is 15 residues long. This record comes from a study of Ad26.COV2.S vaccination and SARS-CoV-2 variants. Study in general: As a participant in COV1001, the donor was in the Ad26.COV2.S trial arm. General observations from the study: While placebo recipients had lower spike-specific TCR breadth, vaccine recipients had more.

The treatment was: roughly 20 received Ad26.COV2.S at low or high dose, single or two shots; five or six received placebo; per-sample allocation not given. Material that was analyzed had been drawn on day 63 after the first vaccine or placebo injection. Measured with immunoSEQ multiplex PCR; TCRdb has only the in-frame clones, and not every one. The sample records over 300,000 clones, 80% to 90% being singletons. Material: peripheral blood, obtained in a trial of Ad26.COV2.S vaccine versus placebo. The chain uses TRBV9 and TRBJ2-1; D is perhaps TRBD2 (5 bases). The clonotype comes from a person aged 18-60 years who received the Ad26.COV2.S COVID-19 vaccine or a placebo. CDR3 coding DNA: TGTGCCAGCAGCGTACTTACTAGCTCCTACAATGAGCAGTTCTTC. Translated, it gives CASSVLTSSYNEQFF.